The following is a T cell receptor beta chain sequence with its context. This sequence may be a read error, since a much larger clone differs from it by one base. Trimming left V 1 base short and J 1 base short, with 4 bases between. Per the germline V gene, CDR1 is SEHNR and CDR2 is FQNEAQ (reference sequence). This CDR3 region has 14 residues. TCRdb processed the PCR reads anew with MiXCR; each CDR3 protein has one entry. The sample has about 40,000 distinct CDR3 sequences; more than 20% are singletons. This record comes from a study of molecular identifiers for immune sequencing clone quantification.

The TCR originated in a human donor in good health. Some libraries in this study had Jurkat cell RNA spiked in. The sequenced sample consisted of naive CD8+ T cells from blood, with Jurkat cell RNA spiked in. The subset denotes: FACS-sorted CD8+CD4-CCR7+CD45RA+ naive T cells. The chain recombines TRBV7-9 with TRBJ2-2; unclear D gene. The CDR3 here is CASSLEVNTGELFF. The CDR3, as DNA: TGTGCCAGCAGCTTAGAAGTGAACACCGGGGAGCTGTTTTTT.